This entry lists 10 T cell receptor beta chains sequenced from one sample in a study of Ad26.COV2.S vaccination and SARS-CoV-2 variants. Profiling relied on immunoSEQ multiplex PCR, and the TCRdb table lists in-frame clones only, not all of them. The sample lists under 150,000 clones, roughly 89% occurring once. The source material was peripheral blood, sampled after recovery from COVID-19. The receptor source for this set is a human donor who had recovered from COVID-19.

The chain combines TRBV28 with TRBJ1-2; D might be TRBD1 (6 bases). CDR1 and CDR2 (germline): MDHEN, SYDVKM. With 3 bases removed from V and 4 bases from J, the gap between germline ends came to 12 bases. The CDR3 runs to 14 residues. The CDR3 bases are TGTGCCAGCAGTTTTCGGGACACCATCTATGGCTACACCTTC. Amino acids: CASSFRDTIYGYTF.

The chain joins TRBV28 to TRBJ2-1, with D tentatively TRBD1 or TRBD2 (6 bases each). The CDR3 is 14 amino acids. The ends were cut back, 3 bases at V and 10 bases at J, with 16 bases in the middle. CDR1 is MDHEN and CDR2 is SYDVKM in the germline V gene. CDR3 nucleotides: TGTGCCAGCAGTTTTGGCCCCGGGGGCGGGGAGCAGTTCTTC. This gives the protein CASSFGPGGGEQFF.

The rearrangement uses TRBV18 and TRBJ2-3; D possibly corresponds to TRBD2 (6 bases). Trimming shortened V by 3 bases and J by 2 bases, and 12 bases separated the two germline ends. CDR3 length equals 15 residues. Germline CDR1 is KGHSH and CDR2 is LQKENI. The CDR3 region is CASSPRTTTTDTQYF. In nucleotides, the CDR3 is TGTGCCAGCTCACCCCGGACTACCACCACAGATACGCAGTATTTT. The full variable domain, in which reference TRBV18 and TRBJ2-3 provide the parts outside the CDR3, is NAGVMQNPRHLVRRRGQEARLRCSPMKGHSHVYWYRQLPEEGLKFMVYLQKENIIDESGMPKERFSAEFPKEGPSILRIQQVVRGDSAAYFCASSPRTTTTDTQYFGPGTRLTVL.

The chain links TRBV6-5 to TRBJ1-3; D is perhaps TRBD1 (6 bases). CDR3 length: 16 amino acids. The V end lost 2 bases, the J end lost 0 bases, and 11 bases lay between the germline ends. From germline, CDR1 is MNHEY and CDR2 SVGAGI. CDR3: CASSYGGAHSGNTIYF. The CDR3 coding sequence is TGTGCCAGCAGTTACGGGGGGGCCCACTCTGGAAACACCATATATTTT.

The gene calls are TRBV18 and TRBJ1-5; TRBD1 might be the D (5 bases). Trimming removed 1 base at V and 5 bases at J, with 9 bases between. The CDR3 is 14 amino acids. The germline V gene has CDR1 KGHSH and CDR2 LQKENI. The CDR3 DNA sequence: TGTGCCAGCTCACCACAGGGGTTGGATCAGCCCCAGCATTTT. It translates to CASSPQGLDQPQHF. The full variable domain, completed using reference TRBV18 and TRBJ1-5, is NAGVMQNPRHLVRRRGQEARLRCSPMKGHSHVYWYRQLPEEGLKFMVYLQKENIIDESGMPKERFSAEFPKEGPSILRIQQVVRGDSAAYFCASSPQGLDQPQHFGDGTRLSIL.

This chain connects TRBV5-6 to TRBJ2-7, with D possibly being TRBD1 or TRBD2 (5 bases each). The CDR3 extends over 16 amino acids. Germline V gene data show CDR1 as SGHDT and CDR2 as YYEEEE. Between the trimmed V and J ends, which lost 3 bases and 0 bases, there was a span of 16 bases. CDR3 residues: CASSYMRRGSSYEQYF. CDR3 DNA: TGTGCCAGCAGCTATATGAGACGGGGCAGCTCCTACGAGCAGTACTTC.

This clone was found once. The V call is TRBV28, the J call TRBJ2-2, with unresolved D. This CDR3 is built from 15 residues. Trimming shortened V by 7 bases and J by 1 base, and 13 bases separated the two germline ends. Germline CDR1 is MDHEN and CDR2 is SYDVKM. The DNA of the CDR3 is TGTGCCAGCACCTGGCAGGAACGGAACACCGGGGAGCTGTTTTTT. It codes for CASTWQERNTGELFF. The full variable domain, completed using reference TRBV28 and TRBJ2-2, is DVKVTQSSRYLVKRTGEKVFLECVQDMDHENMFWYRQDPGLGLRLIYFSYDVKMKEKGDIPEGYSVSREKKERFSLILESASTNQTSMYLCASTWQERNTGELFFGEGSRLTVL.

The table lists this clone with a few counts. The rearrangement uses TRBV30 and TRBJ1-5; D not certain. Trimming removed 1 base from V and 5 bases from J, with 9 bases in between. The CDR3 contains 13 residues. Germline CDR1 reads GTSNPN; CDR2 reads SVGIG (reference sequence). CDR3 region: CAWSAGVHQPQHF. The DNA for the CDR3 is TGTGCCTGGAGTGCCGGGGTCCATCAGCCCCAGCATTTT.

In its sample, this clone was seen a few times. This chain links TRBV21-1 with TRBJ2-7; no check of the table's D call, TRBD2, against the DNA was made. TRBV21-1 is a pseudogene. This CDR3 comprises 18 residues. The DNA for the CDR3 is TGTGCCAGCACCCGACGGGGACTAAGCCATTGTCAGGCTTCCGAGCAGTACTTC. Amino acids: CASTRRGLSHCQASEQYF.

Regarding this clone: At the DNA level, this CDR3 is encoded by other sequences in the same sample as well. This chain joins TRBV5-1 and TRBJ1-4, with D perhaps TRBD1 (5 bases). V lost 0 bases and J lost 0, with 9 bases in between. The CDR3 spans 16 residues. Germline V lookup: CDR1 SGHRS, CDR2 YFSETQ. DNA of the CDR3: TGCGCCAGCAGCTTGGCTACAGGTGCAACTAATGAAAAACTGTTTTTT. Translated: CASSLATGATNEKLFF.